The 5 T cell receptor beta chains listed next were all sequenced from one sample in a study of blood T cell repertoires in COVID-19. Profiled with immunoSEQ multiplex PCR; TCRdb holds only in-frame clones, not every one. The table includes 250,000 to 300,000 clones, about 80% detected once. The sample comprised PBMCs or T cells enriched from blood (not recorded which). These receptors were collected from a man aged 50 to 60 who had recovered from COVID-19.

The genes are TRBV11-2 and TRBJ2-1; a weak D match, TRBD1 (6 bases). Germline assignment: CDR1 SGHAT and CDR2 FQNNGV. V was clipped by 3 bases and J by 2 bases, with 20 bases between them. The CDR3 runs 18 residues. This CDR3 is CASSFIRGGRTPYNEQFF. CDR3 sequence (DNA): TGTGCCAGCAGCTTTATCAGGGGTGGCAGAACTCCCTACAATGAGCAGTTCTTC. Looking up the rest from reference TRBV11-2 and TRBJ2-1 gives the full variable domain: EAGVAQSPRYKIIEKRQSVAFWCNPISGHATLYWYQQILGQGPKLLIQFQNNGVVDDSQLPKDRFSAERLKGVDSTLKIQPAKLEDSAVYLCASSFIRGGRTPYNEQFFGPGTRLTVL.

The chain has TRBV7-2 and TRBJ1-1; tentative D call: TRBD1 (6 bases). V shed 3 bases and J shed 1 base, with 9 bases lying between them. Germline loops: CDR1 SGHTA, CDR2 FQGNSA. The CDR3 runs 14 residues. CDR3 sequence: CASSLIRGNTEAFF. CDR3 in DNA: TGTGCCAGCAGCTTGATCAGGGGGAACACTGAAGCTTTCTTT.

The V call is TRBV7-8, the J call TRBJ2-7; 7 nucleotides agree with TRBD2. Germline CDR1 and CDR2: SGHVS and FQNEAQ. Trimming at V came to 5 bases and at J to 6 bases, leaving 7 bases not matched to a gene. The CDR3 consists of 13 residues. CDR3 residues: CASSKRGGLEQYF. Written as DNA, the CDR3 is TGTGCCAGCAGCAAAAGGGGAGGGCTCGAGCAGTACTTC. Full variable domain (rest looked up from reference TRBV7-8 and TRBJ2-7): GAGVSQSPRYKVAKRGQDVALRCDPISGHVSLFWYQQALGQGPEFLTYFQNEAQLDKSGLPSDRFFAERPEGSVSTLKIQRTQQEDSAVYLCASSKRGGLEQYFGPGTRLTVT.

The rearrangement uses TRBV5-1 and TRBJ1-1; TRBD1 is a possible D gene (5 bases). V lost 3 bases, J lost 5 bases, and 14 bases lay in between. Germline-derived CDR1 and CDR2 are SGHRS and YFSETQ. The CDR3 contains 14 residues. The CDR3 loop is CASSSGEVQTEAFF. CDR3 nucleotide sequence: TGCGCCAGCAGCTCGGGGGAGGTACAAACTGAAGCTTTCTTT.

The chain combines TRBV7-2 with TRBJ1-2; a weak D match, TRBD1 (5 bases). V lost 9 bases, J lost 4 bases, and 15 bases lay in between. CDR3 length equals 13 residues. CDR1 and CDR2 (germline): SGHTA, FQGNSA. For the CDR3, the DNA is TGTGCCAGGTCGGCAAGAAGGGGCTATGGCTACACCTTC. This gives the protein CARSARRGYGYTF.